Listed below are T cell receptor beta chains from one sample, sequenced in a study of breast tumors, draining lymph nodes, adjacent tissues. Via MiXCR, TCRdb re-called the multiplex PCR reads, giving one row per CDR3 protein. The profile shows 200,000 or so distinct CDR3 sequences, approximately 33% of them singletons. What was sequenced was axillary lymph node tissue. The origin of the receptors is a female donor with breast cancer. Some clones in this sample may be carry-over from other donors' samples. CDR3s include the opening cysteine and the closing phenylalanine or tryptophan.

V	J	CDR3
TRBV5-1	TRBJ1-2	CASSLGMTGSFSYTF
TRBV7-7	TRBJ1-1	CASSLVPLNTEAFF
TRBV9	TRBJ2-4	CASSKGAIGNIQSF
TRBV12-3/TRBV12-4	TRBJ2-7	CASRLAGEAFEQYF
TRBV14	TRBJ2-1	CASSSLALNEQFF
TRBV28	TRBJ2-7	CASSNRVYEQYF
TRBV12-3/TRBV12-4	TRBJ2-5	CASSYAGGDETQYF
TRBV29-1	TRBJ2-3	CSVEEGSGHTDTQYF
TRBV15	TRBJ2-3	CATSRSGQGLADTQYF
TRBV6-4	TRBJ1-2	CAISHFATKLANYGYTF
TRBV11-2	TRBJ2-6	CASSSPRGASSLSGANVLTF
TRBV20-1	TRBJ2-7	CSARLLLAAPEGGQYF
TRBV19	TRBJ1-4	CASSIRGGAGTNEKLFF
TRBV10-3	TRBJ2-3	CAIRDDRGQPDTQYF
TRBV6-5	TRBJ2-6	CASSHSVFSGANVLTF
TRBV10-3	TRBJ2-3	CAISESAPDTQYF
TRBV2	TRBJ2-3	CASWAGGYNEQYF
TRBV7-6	TRBJ2-3	CASSLSRQGTDTQYF
TRBV13	TRBJ1-6	CASSQLDLRYNSPLHF
TRBV11-2	TRBJ2-2	CASSLASGYTGELFF
TRBV25-1	TRBJ1-6	CARGGYNSPLHF
TRBV7-2	TRBJ2-2	CASRGGALNTGELFF
TRBV2	TRBJ2-1	CASSEDSYNEQFF
TRBV9	TRBJ2-7	CASSVGVGASYEQYF